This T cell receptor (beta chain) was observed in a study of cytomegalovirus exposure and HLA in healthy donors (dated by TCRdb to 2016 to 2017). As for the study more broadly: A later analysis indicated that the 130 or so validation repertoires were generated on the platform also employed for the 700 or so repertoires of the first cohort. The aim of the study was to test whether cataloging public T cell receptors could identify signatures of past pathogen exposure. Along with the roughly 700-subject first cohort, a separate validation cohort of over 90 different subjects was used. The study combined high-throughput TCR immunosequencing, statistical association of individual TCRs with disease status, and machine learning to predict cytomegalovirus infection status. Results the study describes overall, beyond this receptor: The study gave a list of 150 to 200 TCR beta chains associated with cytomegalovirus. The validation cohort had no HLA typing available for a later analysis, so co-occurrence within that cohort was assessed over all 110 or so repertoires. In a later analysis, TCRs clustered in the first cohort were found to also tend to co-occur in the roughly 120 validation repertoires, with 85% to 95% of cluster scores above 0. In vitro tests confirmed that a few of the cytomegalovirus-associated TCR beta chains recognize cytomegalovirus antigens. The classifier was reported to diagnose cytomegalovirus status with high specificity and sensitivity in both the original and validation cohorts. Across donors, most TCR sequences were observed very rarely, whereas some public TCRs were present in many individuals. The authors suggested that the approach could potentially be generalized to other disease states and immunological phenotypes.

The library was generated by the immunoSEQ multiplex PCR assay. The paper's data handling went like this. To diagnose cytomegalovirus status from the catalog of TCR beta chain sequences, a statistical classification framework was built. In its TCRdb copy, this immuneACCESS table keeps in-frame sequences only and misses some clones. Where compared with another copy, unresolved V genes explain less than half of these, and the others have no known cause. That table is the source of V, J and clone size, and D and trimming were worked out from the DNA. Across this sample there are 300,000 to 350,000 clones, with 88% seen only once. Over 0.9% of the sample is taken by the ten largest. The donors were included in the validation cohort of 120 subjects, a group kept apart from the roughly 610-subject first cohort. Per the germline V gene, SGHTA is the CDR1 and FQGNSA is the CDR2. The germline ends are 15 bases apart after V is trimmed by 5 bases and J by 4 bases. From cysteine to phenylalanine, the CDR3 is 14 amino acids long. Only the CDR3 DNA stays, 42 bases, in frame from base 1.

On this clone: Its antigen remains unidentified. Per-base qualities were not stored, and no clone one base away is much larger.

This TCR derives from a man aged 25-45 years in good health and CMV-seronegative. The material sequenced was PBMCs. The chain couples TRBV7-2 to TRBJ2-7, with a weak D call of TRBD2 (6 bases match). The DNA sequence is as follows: TGTGCCAGCAGCCCCGGGACTCGCCGGTACGAGCAGTACTTC. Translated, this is CASSPGTRRYEQYF.